This entry lists 30 T cell receptor beta chains sequenced from one sample in a study of T cell changes during pregnancy in multiple sclerosis. Libraries were prepared by immunoSEQ multiplex PCR; TCRdb keeps only in-frame clonotypes and omits some of them. The sample lists 110,000 or so clones, about 93% occurring once. The sequences come from peripheral blood, collected before pregnancy. The receptors come from a female donor with multiple sclerosis, enrolled in a pregnancy study.

The J gene is TRBJ2-7, the V gene TRBV11-3; 7 bases match TRBD2. Unmatched junction bases numbered 4, after V lost 2 bases and J lost 0 bases. The CDR3 is 15 residues long. CDR1 and CDR2 from the germline V gene are SGHNT and YENEEA. CDR3 in DNA: TGTGCCAGCAGCTTAAGGGCGGGAGACTCCTACGAGCAGTACTTC. This translates into CASSLRAGDSYEQYF.

V usage is TRBV9 and J usage is TRBJ1-4; D is possibly TRBD1 (5 bases). Trimming took off 4 bases at V and 6 bases at J, with 13 bases between the two ends. Germline CDR1 is SGDLS and CDR2 is YYNGEE. The CDR3 spans 14 residues. CDR3 in amino acids: CASSQGNADEKLFF. The DNA of the CDR3 is TGTGCCAGCAGCCAGGGAAACGCGGATGAAAAACTGTTTTTT.

The chain links TRBV10-3 to TRBJ2-5; D gene ambiguous. The CDR3 contains 13 residues. Germline CDR1 reads ENHRY; CDR2 reads SYGVKD. Trimming removed 8 bases from V and 1 base from J, with 11 bases in between. The CDR3 spells CAIAVLGQETQYF. CDR3 nucleotide sequence: TGTGCCATCGCTGTACTTGGCCAAGAGACCCAGTACTTC.

The chain recombines TRBV11-1 with TRBJ2-1, with 8 bases fitting TRBD1. The CDR3 length is 13 residues. The V gene's germline CDR1 is SGHAT and CDR2 FQDESV (reference sequence). V trimming: 5 bases; J trimming: 5 bases; junction bases outside the gene matches: 2. The CDR3 here is CASSRDRNNEQFF. The CDR3 DNA is TGTGCCAGCAGCCGGGACAGGAACAATGAGCAGTTCTTC.

The chain recombines TRBV9 with TRBJ1-4; D is undetermined. Per germline, CDR1 SGDLS and CDR2 YYNGEE. V was clipped by 4 bases and J by 8 bases, with 15 bases between them. The CDR3 covers 14 residues. The chain's CDR3 is CASSSREGSEKLFF. CDR3 bases: TGTGCCAGCAGCTCCCGGGAAGGGAGCGAAAAACTGTTTTTT.

This sequence joins TRBV9 and TRBJ2-1; 7 bases line up with TRBD2. Germline loops: CDR1 SGDLS, CDR2 YYNGEE. The CDR3 is made up of 16 amino acids. The junction had 9 bases not matched to a gene; V was cut back by 2 bases and J by 4 bases. CDR3 residues: CASSVPLTGGYNEQFF. CDR3 DNA sequence: TGTGCCAGCAGCGTTCCTCTGACGGGAGGTTACAATGAGCAGTTCTTC.

The genes are TRBV11-2 and TRBJ2-1; 8 bases fit TRBD1. V shed 5 bases and J 5 bases; nucleotides not matched to a gene: 5. CDR1 is SGHAT, CDR2 FQNNGV, per germline. The CDR3 is 14 amino acids. CDR3 loop: CASSPWTGNNEQFF. The CDR3 DNA sequence: TGTGCCAGCAGCCCCTGGACAGGGAACAATGAGCAGTTCTTC.

The rearrangement joins TRBV5-4 to TRBJ1-1, with 7 nucleotides matching TRBD1. The CDR3 has 14 amino acids. Germline V gene sequence: CDR1 SGHNT, CDR2 YYREEE (reference sequence). Trimming at V came to 2 bases and at J to 0 bases, leaving 1 base not matched to a gene. CDR3 in amino acids: CASSLDRVNTEAFF. CDR3 DNA: TGTGCCAGCAGCTTAGACAGGGTGAACACTGAAGCTTTCTTT.

In its sample, this clone was seen a few times. The chain recombines TRBV30 with TRBJ1-1; no firm D call. Looked up from germline, CDR1 is GTSNPN and CDR2 is SVGIG (reference sequence). The CDR3 is 14 residues long. V lost 2 bases, J lost 1 base, and 11 bases lay in between. This chain's CDR3 is CAWSSGIGNTEAFF. For the CDR3, the DNA is TGTGCCTGGAGTTCCGGGATCGGGAACACTGAAGCTTTCTTT.

The table lists this clone with a count of one. This sequence joins TRBV19 and TRBJ1-2; maybe TRBD1 (6 bases). V shed 4 bases and J shed 3 bases, with 12 bases lying between them. The CDR3 totals 14 residues. Germline CDR1 and CDR2: LNHDA and SQIVND (reference sequence). This CDR3 reads CASSNQGTDYGYTF. In DNA, the CDR3 is TGTGCCAGTAGTAACCAGGGGACGGACTATGGCTACACCTTC.

The chain employs TRBV6-5 and TRBJ1-3, with TRBD1 matching 7 bases. CDR3 length: 15 amino acids. Trimming took 8 bases from V and 0 from J; bases not matched to a gene: 7. Germline V gene lookup returns CDR1 MNHEY and CDR2 SVGAGI. CDR3 nucleotide sequence: TGTGCCAGCCGACGGGACAGAGTCTCTGGAAACACCATATATTTT. This gives the protein CASRRDRVSGNTIYF.

The V and J genes are TRBV7-9 and TRBJ1-2; 9 bases fit TRBD1. V was pared by 1 base and J by 7 bases, with 10 bases of the junction left unmatched. The CDR3 is made up of 16 amino acids. From germline, CDR1 is SEHNR and CDR2 FQNEAQ (reference sequence). CDR3 in amino acids: CASSLDHRDRDGGYTF. CDR3 nucleotide sequence: TGTGCCAGCAGCTTAGATCATCGGGACAGGGACGGTGGCTACACCTTC.

The rearrangement joins TRBV7-8 to TRBJ2-1, with 9 bases that match TRBD2. The V gene end was trimmed by 2 bases and the J gene end by 9 bases; junction bases not matched to a gene: 11. The CDR3 sequence is 16 residues long. Per germline, CDR1 SGHVS and CDR2 FQNEAQ. The CDR3 sequence: CASSLRLAGDFGEQFF. In DNA form, the CDR3 reads TGTGCCAGCAGCTTAAGGTTAGCGGGAGATTTCGGTGAGCAGTTCTTC.

CDR3 DNA sequence: TGCGCCAGCAGCCGCGGACAGGGCAGGTACGAGCAGTACTTC. Its translation is CASSRGQGRYEQYF. The rearrangement uses TRBV4-1 and TRBJ2-7, with TRBD1 matching 8 bases. Germline V gene data show CDR1 as MGHRA and CDR2 as YSYEKL. This CDR3 region has 14 residues. The junction had 6 bases not matched to a gene; V was cut back by 4 bases and J by 4 bases.

The chain recombines TRBV25-1 with TRBJ2-1; TRBD2 matches at 11 bases. Trimming took 4 bases from V and 4 from J; bases not matched to a gene: 0. There are 14 residues in the CDR3. Germline CDR1 reads MGHDK; CDR2 reads SYGVNS. The CDR3 sequence: CASSGLAGYNEQFF. The CDR3 nucleotides are TGTGCCAGCAGTGGACTAGCGGGATACAATGAGCAGTTCTTC.

This rearrangement joins TRBV5-8 to TRBJ1-2, with 9 bases matching TRBD1. The CDR3 runs to 15 residues. Germline CDR1 reads SGHTS; CDR2 reads YDEGEE. V trimming: 0 bases; J trimming: 5 bases; junction bases outside the gene matches: 5. CDR3 in amino acids: CASSLGTGGFYGYTF. In DNA form, the CDR3 reads TGTGCCAGCAGCTTGGGAACAGGGGGCTTTTATGGCTACACCTTC. Together with reference TRBV5-8 and TRBJ1-2, the CDR3 gives the full variable domain: EAGVTQSPTHLIKTRGQQATLRCSPISGHTSVYWYQQALGLGLQFLLWYDEGEERNRGNFPPRFSGRQFPNYSSELNVNALELEDSALYLCASSLGTGGFYGYTFGSGTRLTVV.

This sequence joins TRBV27 and TRBJ2-7, with a possible D match to TRBD2 (7 bases). The CDR3 sequence is 19 residues long. Trimming shortened V by 0 bases and J by 7 bases, and 28 bases separated the two germline ends. Germline V gene data show CDR1 as MNHEY and CDR2 as SMNVEV (reference sequence). CDR3 region: CASSLSAWGGRRGTGEQYF. The CDR3 coding sequence is TGTGCCAGCAGTTTATCAGCGTGGGGGGGCCGCAGGGGCACGGGGGAGCAGTACTTC.

This clone was detected once. The gene calls are TRBV4-1 and TRBJ1-6; no definite D call. The V end lost 4 bases, the J end lost 7 bases, and 17 bases lay between the germline ends. The CDR3 is 16 amino acids. The V gene's germline CDR1 is MGHRA and CDR2 YSYEKL. In nucleotides, the CDR3 is TGCGCCAGCAGCCTCCGAGGAGTCCTTCAAAATTCACCCCTCCACTTT. Translation: CASSLRGVLQNSPLHF.

The genes are TRBV5-4 and TRBJ2-7, with TRBD1 matching over 7 bases. J was trimmed by 1 base and V by 4 bases; bases with no gene match: 5. The length of the CDR3 is 14 residues. Germline V lookup: CDR1 SGHNT, CDR2 YYREEE (reference sequence). CDR3: CASSLNRGSYEQYF. Written as DNA, the CDR3 is TGTGCCAGCAGCCTAAACAGGGGATCCTACGAGCAGTACTTC.

The chain joins TRBV13 to TRBJ2-3; D gene unclear. CDR1 PRHDT and CDR2 FYEKMQ come from the germline V gene (reference sequence). CDR3 length: 15 residues. V was trimmed by 5 bases and J by 0 bases, leaving 12 bases between them. In DNA, the CDR3 is TGTGCCAGCAGCCGGGTGGGTGGAAGCACAGATACGCAGTATTTT. This codes for CASSRVGGSTDTQYF.

The chain links TRBV9 to TRBJ2-1; TRBD2 matches at 8 bases. Trimming removed 2 bases from V and 1 base from J; junction bases left unmatched: 11. This CDR3 has 18 amino acids. The germline gives CDR1 SGDLS, CDR2 YYNGEE. The CDR3 DNA follows: TGTGCCAGCAGCGTCGAAGCGGGGGTAGGGTGGTCCTACAATGAGCAGTTCTTC. It encodes CASSVEAGVGWSYNEQFF.

V is TRBV27 and J is TRBJ2-2; 12 bases map to TRBD1. V lost 8 bases and J lost 7; bases outside the gene matches: 17. The CDR3 has 18 amino acids. CDR1 is MNHEY and CDR2 is SMNVEV in the germline V gene (reference sequence). The chain's CDR3 is CASPLGGGDRGRNGELFF. The CDR3, as DNA: TGTGCCAGCCCCCTTGGGGGTGGGGACAGGGGGCGGAACGGGGAGCTGTTTTTT.

This chain links TRBV7-2 with TRBJ2-1, with TRBD1 matching over 10 bases. Germline CDR1 reads SGHTA; CDR2 reads FQGNSA. The CDR3 has 19 residues. J was trimmed by 1 base and V by 5 bases; bases with no gene match: 14. CDR3 sequence reads: CASSAPRDRGAVSYNEQFF. The CDR3 DNA follows: TGTGCCAGCAGCGCGCCCCGGGACAGGGGCGCCGTTTCCTACAATGAGCAGTTCTTC.

The genes are TRBV19 and TRBJ1-2; D is possibly TRBD1 (6 bases). Germline V lookup: CDR1 LNHDA, CDR2 SQIVND (reference sequence). CDR3 length: 18 residues. The germline V and J ends were trimmed by 5 bases and 0 bases, with 22 bases remaining between them. The CDR3 DNA sequence: TGTGCCAGTAGTCCTCACCAAGTGGGTGCAGGGGCTAACTATGGCTACACCTTC. Protein sequence: CASSPHQVGAGANYGYTF.

The genes are TRBV6-1 and TRBJ2-5, with D perhaps matching TRBD2 (5 bases). Trimming removed 5 bases from V and 2 bases from J, with 9 bases in between. The CDR3 is 13 residues long. Germline V gives CDR1 MNHNS, CDR2 SASEGT. The CDR3 reads CASSTPGQETQYF. The CDR3 DNA sequence: TGTGCCAGCAGTACCCCGGGGCAAGAGACCCAGTACTTC.

This clone was counted once. The chain combines TRBV9 with TRBJ1-3; 8 bases are a match to TRBD1. The CDR3 covers 16 residues. J was trimmed by 2 bases and V by 4 bases; bases with no gene match: 8. Germline values: CDR1 SGDLS, CDR2 YYNGEE. The CDR3 bases are TGTGCCAGCAGCATGGACAGGGCCCCGCCTGGAAACACCATATATTTT. Its protein product is CASSMDRAPPGNTIYF.

The chain has TRBV9 and TRBJ1-1; D remains unclear. V lost 1 base and J lost 1, with 8 bases in between. From germline, CDR1 is SGDLS and CDR2 YYNGEE. CDR3 length: 14 amino acids. The DNA for the CDR3 is TGTGCCAGCAGCGTATCTGGGAGGAACACTGAAGCTTTCTTT. Translated: CASSVSGRNTEAFF.

The V gene is TRBV28, the J gene TRBJ1-5, with D tentatively TRBD1 (5 bases). The CDR3 runs to 14 residues. Germline assignment: CDR1 MDHEN and CDR2 SYDVKM. The ends were cut back, 5 bases at V and 7 bases at J, with 15 bases in the middle. The DNA for the CDR3 is TGTGCCAGCAGTCGCGGGGGGAAGATCCAGCCCCAGCATTTT. Protein sequence: CASSRGGKIQPQHF. Filled out from reference TRBV28 and TRBJ1-5, the complete variable domain reads DVKVTQSSRYLVKRTGEKVFLECVQDMDHENMFWYRQDPGLGLRLIYFSYDVKMKEKGDIPEGYSVSREKKERFSLILESASTNQTSMYLCASSRGGKIQPQHFGDGTRLSIL.

The chain recombines TRBV2 with TRBJ2-1; 9 positions agree with TRBD2. The CDR3 consists of 16 residues. The V gene end was trimmed by 1 base and the J gene end by 5 bases; junction bases not matched to a gene: 6. Germline-derived CDR1 and CDR2 are SNHLY and FYNNEI. For the CDR3, the DNA is TGTGCCAGCAGTGAAGAGGAGCGGGGGGTCCACAATGAGCAGTTCTTC. Residues: CASSEEERGVHNEQFF.

The chain is built from TRBV15 and TRBJ2-3, with 14 positions matching TRBD2. V trimming: 7 bases; J trimming: 3 bases; junction bases outside the gene matches: 9. The CDR3 has 17 amino acids. Germline CDR1 and CDR2: LNHNV and YYDKDF (reference sequence). The CDR3 nucleotides are TGTGCCACCATGGGACTAGCGGGAGTTTCGGGGACAGATACGCAGTATTTT. It codes for CATMGLAGVSGTDTQYF.